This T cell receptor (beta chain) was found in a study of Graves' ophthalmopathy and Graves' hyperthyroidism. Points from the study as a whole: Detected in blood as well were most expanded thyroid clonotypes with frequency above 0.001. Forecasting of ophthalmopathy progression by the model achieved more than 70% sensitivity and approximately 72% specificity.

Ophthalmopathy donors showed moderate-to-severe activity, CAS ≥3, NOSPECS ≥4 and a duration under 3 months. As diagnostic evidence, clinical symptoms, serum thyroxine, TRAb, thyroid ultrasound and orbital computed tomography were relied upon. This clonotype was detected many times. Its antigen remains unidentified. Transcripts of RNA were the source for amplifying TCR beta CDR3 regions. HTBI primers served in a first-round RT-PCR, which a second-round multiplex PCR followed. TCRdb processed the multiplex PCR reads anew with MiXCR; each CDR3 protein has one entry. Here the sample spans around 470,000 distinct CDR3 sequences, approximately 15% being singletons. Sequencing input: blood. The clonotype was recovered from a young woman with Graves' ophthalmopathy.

CDR3 residues: CASSWRQGKSSYNSPLHF. The CDR3 nucleotides read TGTGCCAGCAGTTGGAGACAGGGGAAGAGCTCCTATAATTCACCCCTCCACTTT. The rearrangement joins TRBV27 to TRBJ1-6, with 8 bases identical to TRBD1. Unmatched junction bases numbered 8, after V lost 4 bases and J lost 0 bases. The germline V gene has CDR1 MNHEY and CDR2 SMNVEV (reference sequence). CDR3 length: 18 amino acids.